The 23 T cell receptor beta chains below all came from one sample that was sequenced in a study of a mutant IDH1 vaccine in newly diagnosed glioma. Time point described: week 35, safety follow-up. The content of each vaccine dose was 300 ug of mutant IDH1 20-mer peptide, and topical imiquimod accompanied it. Their target antigens are unknown. Clones were read by immunoSEQ multiplex PCR, and TCRdb kept only the in-frame ones, dropping some. The data contain roughly 26,000 clones, roughly 80% of them singletons. The material sequenced was PBMCs, taken from a glioma patient whose treatment included an IDH1 peptide vaccine. The receptors derive from a man in his thirties or forties with glioma.

V is TRBV5-6 and J is TRBJ2-7; D not resolved. V dropped 1 base and J dropped 2 bases, with 7 bases sitting between them. In germline, CDR1 is SGHDT, CDR2 YYEEEE. The CDR3 totals 13 residues. The CDR3 protein is CASSLMDTYEQYF. CDR3 nucleotides: TGTGCCAGCAGCTTGATGGATACCTACGAGCAGTACTTC.

Comments on this clone: A junction boundary mismatches the germline segment, possibly from a read error. The chain links TRBV5-5 to TRBJ1-4, with D possibly being TRBD1 (5 bases). The CDR3 is 14 amino acids. Germline CDR1 reads SGHKS; CDR2 reads YYEKEE (reference sequence). In DNA form, the CDR3 reads TGTGCCAGCAGCTTTTACCCAGCGACAGAGGGGAACTCCTTT. Its protein product is CASSFYPATEGNSF. Drawing the rest from reference TRBV5-5 and TRBJ1-4, the complete variable domain is DAGVTQSPTHLIKTRGQQVTLRCSPISGHKSVSWYQQVLGQGPQFIFQYYEKEERGRGNFPDRFSARQFPNYSSELNVNALLLGDSALYLCASSFYPATEGNSFGSGTQLSVL.

The V gene is TRBV19, the J gene TRBJ2-5; D remains ambiguous. V lost 3 bases and J lost 5, with 10 bases in between. The CDR3 is 13 amino acids. Germline CDR1 reads LNHDA; CDR2 reads SQIVND (reference sequence). CDR3 coding DNA: TGTGCCAGTAGTATGGCACTGTGGGAGACCCAGTACTTC. This codes for CASSMALWETQYF.

Here the CDR3 DNA reads TGTGCCAGCAGTGAAGAAAGGGTGGGGTCCAATGAGCAGTTCTTC. It translates to CASSEERVGSNEQFF. V is TRBV2 and J is TRBJ2-1; D is unclear. Germline assignment: CDR1 SNHLY and CDR2 FYNNEI. The length of the CDR3 is 15 residues. V dropped 1 base and J dropped 6 bases, with 13 bases sitting between them.

This chain connects TRBV30 to TRBJ1-1, with unresolved D. CDR1 is GTSNPN and CDR2 is SVGIG in the germline V gene (reference sequence). This CDR3 region has 11 residues. Trimming took off 8 bases at V and 4 bases at J, with 11 bases between the two ends. CDR3 in amino acids: CARKAGTEAFF. CDR3 nucleotide sequence: TGTGCCCGAAAAGCGGGCACTGAAGCTTTCTTT.

The chain employs TRBV7-6 and TRBJ1-5; D is unclear. Trimming took 5 bases from V and 9 from J, leaving 14 bases between them. Germline-derived CDR1 and CDR2 are SGHVS and FNYEAQ. The CDR3 is 13 residues long. The CDR3 is CASSPISSGPQHF. As DNA, the CDR3 is TGTGCCAGCAGCCCTATTAGCTCGGGGCCCCAGCATTTT.

The CDR3 reads CASSWGQGNTEAFF. In nucleotides, the CDR3 is TGCGCCAGCAGCTGGGGACAGGGGAACACTGAAGCTTTCTTT. This sequence joins TRBV5-1 and TRBJ1-1; 9 nucleotides align to TRBD1. The CDR3 loop spans 14 amino acids. V lost 3 bases and J lost 1; bases outside the gene matches: 1. Germline CDR1 reads SGHRS; CDR2 reads YFSETQ. Filled out from reference TRBV5-1 and TRBJ1-1, the complete variable domain reads KAGVTQTPRYLIKTRGQQVTLSCSPISGHRSVSWYQQTPGQGLQFLFEYFSETQRNKGNFPGRFSGRQFSNSRSEMNVSTLELGDSALYLCASSWGQGNTEAFFGQGTRLTVV.

V is TRBV9 and J is TRBJ1-1; a weak D match, TRBD1 (5 bases). Germline CDR1 and CDR2: SGDLS and YYNGEE. V was cut by 4 bases and J by 0 bases, with 22 bases left in between. The CDR3 is made up of 18 amino acids. CDR3 sequence (DNA): TGTGCCAGCAGCCCCCAACCAGGAGGGGAGCTAGTGAACACTGAAGCTTTCTTT. Its translation is CASSPQPGGELVNTEAFF.

The V call is TRBV9, the J call TRBJ1-1, with D maybe TRBD1 (6 bases). CDR3 length: 13 residues. The germline gives CDR1 SGDLS, CDR2 YYNGEE. The V gene lost 3 bases and the J gene lost 7 bases, with 13 bases spanning the gap. The CDR3 DNA reads as TGTGCCAGCAGCGGCCTAGGGGGGTATGAAGCTTTCTTT. This translates into CASSGLGGYEAFF.

The rearrangement uses TRBV7-2 and TRBJ2-7; D perhaps matches TRBD1 (5 bases). CDR1 is SGHTA, CDR2 FQGNSA, per germline. Trimming removed 5 bases at V and 0 bases at J, with 14 bases between. CDR3 size: 15 residues. The CDR3 loop reads CASSPEKTVSYEQYF. The DNA for the CDR3 is TGTGCCAGCAGCCCAGAAAAGACAGTCTCCTACGAGCAGTACTTC.

The chain is built from TRBV5-6 and TRBJ2-1; D is possibly TRBD1 (5 bases). The V gene's germline CDR1 is SGHDT and CDR2 YYEEEE. CDR3 length equals 13 residues. V was pared by 4 bases and J by 8 bases, with 13 bases between. The CDR3 here is CASSLNRGDEQFF. As DNA, the CDR3 is TGTGCCAGCAGCCTCAATAGGGGCGATGAGCAGTTCTTC. The whole variable domain, remainder taken from reference TRBV5-6 and TRBJ2-1, is DAGVTQSPTHLIKTRGQQVTLRCSPKSGHDTVSWYQQALGQGPQFIFQYYEEEERQRGNFPDRFSGHQFPNYSSELNVNALLLGDSALYLCASSLNRGDEQFFGPGTRLTVL.

This chain uses TRBV19 with TRBJ2-2; 7 bases fit TRBD1. V was pared by 8 bases and J by 0 bases, with 3 bases of the junction left unmatched. The CDR3 has 14 amino acids. From germline, CDR1 is LNHDA and CDR2 SQIVND (reference sequence). In DNA, the CDR3 is TGTGCCAGTGGGGACAGAGCGAACACCGGGGAGCTGTTTTTT. It yields the protein CASGDRANTGELFF.

This chain links TRBV10-1 with TRBJ1-1; no definite D call. Germline CDR1 reads WNHNN; CDR2 reads SYGVQD (reference sequence). Trimming removed 3 bases from V and 1 base from J, with 9 bases in between. The CDR3 is made up of 14 amino acids. In nucleotides, the CDR3 is TGCGCCAGCAGTGATTCCGGGTCGAACACTGAAGCTTTCTTT. This sequence encodes CASSDSGSNTEAFF.

The CDR3 DNA reads as TGTGCCAGCAGCTTGGGGAGCACAGATACGCAGTATTTT. Protein sequence: CASSLGSTDTQYF. The rearrangement links TRBV5-6 to TRBJ2-3, with D uncertain. The CDR3 is made up of 13 amino acids. CDR1 and CDR2 (germline): SGHDT, YYEEEE. Trimming pared 0 bases from V and 0 bases from J, leaving 2 bases between. The whole variable domain, filled in from reference TRBV5-6 and TRBJ2-3, reads DAGVTQSPTHLIKTRGQQVTLRCSPKSGHDTVSWYQQALGQGPQFIFQYYEEEERQRGNFPDRFSGHQFPNYSSELNVNALLLGDSALYLCASSLGSTDTQYFGPGTRLTVL.

In this sample, this clone turned up once. The chain joins TRBV27 to TRBJ2-7, with D unclear. Germline V lookup: CDR1 MNHEY, CDR2 SMNVEV (reference sequence). The CDR3 covers 15 residues. Trimming shortened V by 2 bases and J by 3 bases, and 14 bases separated the two germline ends. The CDR3 nucleotides read TGTGCCAGCAGTTTAATCGGACGCCTGGACTACGAGCAGTACTTC. It yields the protein CASSLIGRLDYEQYF.

The chain recombines TRBV28 with TRBJ2-3; 9 positions match TRBD2. Trimming took 5 bases from V and 8 from J; bases not matched to a gene: 11. The CDR3 spans 15 residues. The germline CDR1 and CDR2 sequences are MDHEN and SYDVKM. CDR3 sequence: CASSLAGPREGTQYF. The CDR3 coding sequence is TGTGCCAGCAGTCTAGCGGGGCCCCGGGAGGGTACGCAGTATTTT.

This rearrangement joins TRBV30 to TRBJ1-3, with 7 bases fitting TRBD1. The CDR3 totals 13 residues. From germline, CDR1 is GTSNPN and CDR2 SVGIG (reference sequence). With 4 bases clipped from V and 7 bases from J, the junction kept 7 bases outside the gene matches. This CDR3 is CAWIEGARNTIYF. The CDR3 DNA is TGTGCCTGGATTGAGGGGGCGCGGAACACCATATATTTT.

The V and J genes are TRBV7-9 and TRBJ1-4, with D possibly matching TRBD1 (5 bases). CDR1 and CDR2 (germline): SEHNR, FQNEAQ (reference sequence). V lost 4 bases and J lost 3, with 12 bases in between. The CDR3 runs 15 residues. The CDR3 nucleotides read TGTGCCAGCAGCTATAAAGGGGCCCCTAATGAAAAACTGTTTTTT. It codes for CASSYKGAPNEKLFF.

The gene calls are TRBV30 and TRBJ1-5; D is perhaps TRBD1 (5 bases). This CDR3 has 13 amino acids. V lost 5 bases and J lost 7, with 15 bases in between. The germline V gene has CDR1 GTSNPN and CDR2 SVGIG (reference sequence). The CDR3 sequence: CAWDVKRGQPQHF. As DNA, the CDR3 is TGTGCCTGGGACGTCAAACGGGGCCAGCCCCAGCATTTT.

The chain is built from TRBV9 and TRBJ2-7, with 8 positions matching TRBD2. The trim removed 1 base at V and 2 bases at J, leaving 5 bases unmatched. Germline loops: CDR1 SGDLS, CDR2 YYNGEE. The CDR3 is 15 amino acids. The CDR3 coding sequence is TGTGCCAGCAGCGTAAATCCGGGACTAGCCTACGAGCAGTACTTC. Translating it yields CASSVNPGLAYEQYF.

The count of this clone is one. V and J are TRBV5-6 and TRBJ1-4; D ambiguous. The germline V gene has CDR1 SGHDT and CDR2 YYEEEE. V was clipped by 4 bases and J by 0 bases, with 7 bases between them. This CDR3 spans 14 amino acids. CDR3 nucleotides: TGTGCCAGCAGCCGGCAAGCAACTAATGAAAAACTGTTTTTT. It is translated as CASSRQATNEKLFF.

This clone came up once. The chain employs TRBV29-1 and TRBJ2-5; maybe TRBD1 (6 bases). This CDR3 is 13 amino acids long. V was shortened by 3 bases and J by 4 bases, with 12 bases between the two germline ends. Germline CDR1 and CDR2: SQVTM and ANQGSEA. Here the CDR3 DNA reads TGCAGCGTTGACAGGGGACGGGCAGAGACCCAGTACTTC. It is translated as CSVDRGRAETQYF.

The chain links TRBV5-1 to TRBJ2-7, with 8 bases fitting TRBD1. The ends lost 2 bases at V and 11 bases at J; junction bases unmatched: 12. CDR1 and CDR2 (germline): SGHRS, YFSETQ. The CDR3 sequence is 14 residues long. The CDR3 is CASSLGQGAAMEYF. For the CDR3, the DNA is TGCGCCAGCAGCTTAGGACAGGGCGCCGCTATGGAGTACTTC. Full variable domain (rest looked up from reference TRBV5-1 and TRBJ2-7): KAGVTQTPRYLIKTRGQQVTLSCSPISGHRSVSWYQQTPGQGLQFLFEYFSETQRNKGNFPGRFSGRQFSNSRSEMNVSTLELGDSALYLCASSLGQGAAMEYFGPGTRLTVT.